Following are 6 T cell receptor beta chains from one sample sequenced in a study of beta chain features in type 1 diabetes. Isolated RNA was reverse transcribed in full, so expressed TCRB transcripts were sequenced. Repertoires were generated with immunoSEQ multiplex PCR, while TCRdb's copy carries only in-frame clones and drops some. The profile shows about 340,000 clones, less than 10% of them singletons. The sample taken for sequencing was central memory CD4+ T cells from blood. These receptors were taken from a woman in her late teens or twenties in good health.

The chain employs TRBV6-5 and TRBJ2-1, with 9 positions matching TRBD2. The CDR3 loop spans 16 amino acids. Germline trimming cut 2 bases from V and 3 bases from J; bases unmatched to any gene: 5. In germline, CDR1 is MNHEY, CDR2 SVGAGI. The CDR3 reads CASSYGAGGYYNEQFF. CDR3 coding DNA: TGTGCCAGCAGTTACGGGGCGGGAGGGTACTACAATGAGCAGTTCTTC.

The V and J genes are TRBV7-6 and TRBJ2-2, with 7 bases aligning to TRBD1. V gave up 8 bases and J gave up 6 bases; unmatched junction bases: 9. The CDR3 consists of 14 residues. Germline lookup yields CDR1 SGHVS and CDR2 FNYEAQ. The CDR3 DNA reads TGTGCCAGCGAATTATACAGGGGAGCCGGGGAGCTGTTTTTT. This encodes CASELYRGAGELFF.

There are a few counts of this clone. The rearrangement joins TRBV7-2 to TRBJ2-7, with 11 bases that match TRBD1. The V gene end was trimmed by 5 bases and the J gene end by 3 bases; junction bases not matched to a gene: 6. The CDR3 spans 15 residues. CDR1 and CDR2 from the germline V gene are SGHTA and FQGNSA. CDR3: CASSILGTGGYEQYF. The CDR3 DNA follows: TGTGCCAGCAGCATCCTCGGGACAGGGGGCTACGAGCAGTACTTC.

This clone appeared a few times. The genes are TRBV4-2 and TRBJ2-1; 11 bases align to TRBD2. Trimming at V came to 3 bases and at J to 5 bases, leaving 9 bases not matched to a gene. Germline CDR1 LGHNA, CDR2 YNFKEQ. The CDR3 runs to 17 residues. CDR3 sequence reads: CASSHAGQLAGDNEQFF. The CDR3 DNA reads TGTGCCAGCAGCCACGCCGGCCAACTAGCGGGAGACAATGAGCAGTTCTTC.

This clone appeared a few times. CDR3 in DNA: TGCGCCAGCAGCTTGGGACAGGGGGGATCCCACGAGCAGTACTTC. This sequence encodes CASSLGQGGSHEQYF. The chain links TRBV5-1 to TRBJ2-7; TRBD1 matches at 9 bases. The V and J ends lost 0 bases and 5 bases, in that order; junction bases with no gene match: 6. The germline gives CDR1 SGHRS, CDR2 YFSETQ. There are 15 residues in the CDR3.

This clone has a count of ten or more. The CDR3 DNA reads TGTGCCAGCAGTTTGGGACAGGGGATGTCTGGGGCCAACGTCCTGACTTTC. It encodes CASSLGQGMSGANVLTF. The genes are TRBV28 and TRBJ2-6; 10 positions match TRBD1. The CDR3 is 17 residues long. With V trimmed by 3 bases and J by 1 base, 3 bases remained unmatched. CDR1 and CDR2 from the germline V gene are MDHEN and SYDVKM.